Presented here are 19 T cell receptor beta chains from one specimen sequenced in a study of blood T cell repertoires in COVID-19. Profiling relied on immunoSEQ multiplex PCR, and the TCRdb table lists in-frame clones only, not all of them. The sample holds around 350,000 clones; around 87% are singletons and the top ten take around 3%. Sequencing was performed on peripheral blood. The receptors come from a human donor in a cohort sampled during active COVID-19.

This chain connects TRBV11-2 to TRBJ2-3; 7 bases fit TRBD2. The CDR3 loop spans 16 amino acids. Germline values: CDR1 SGHAT, CDR2 FQNNGV. V lost 1 base to trimming and J lost 0 bases; unmatched junction nucleotides: 4. The CDR3 DNA reads TGTGCCAGCAGCTTAGGAGCTAGCGGAAGCACAGATACGCAGTATTTT. This translates into CASSLGASGSTDTQYF.

This chain connects TRBV7-8 to TRBJ2-3; the D gene is possibly TRBD2 (5 bases). CDR3 length: 14 amino acids. V shed 1 base and J shed 4 bases, with 9 bases lying between them. Germline CDR1 SGHVS, CDR2 FQNEAQ. In DNA, the CDR3 is TGTGCCAGCAGCTTAGTTTCTAGCCCAGATACGCAGTATTTT. Amino acids: CASSLVSSPDTQYF.

This clone was counted only a few times. V and J are TRBV23-1 and TRBJ2-2; 10 nucleotides align to TRBD2. TRBV23-1 is marked as an open reading frame, function uncertain. The CDR3 contains 13 residues. J lost 5 bases, V lost 6 bases, and 0 bases had no gene match. CDR3 loop: CASRTSGTGELFF. The CDR3 coding sequence is TGCGCCAGCAGGACTAGCGGGACCGGGGAGCTGTTTTTT.

The chain couples TRBV15 to TRBJ1-2, with 11 bases aligning to TRBD1. Germline V gene lookup returns CDR1 LNHNV and CDR2 YYDKDF (reference sequence). V shed 0 bases, J shed 8 bases, and the junction held 11 bases outside the gene matches. The CDR3 runs to 17 residues. The DNA for the CDR3 is TGTGCCACCAGCAGAGATCTCAGCGGGACAGGGGGAAACGGCTACACCTTC. It is translated as CATSRDLSGTGGNGYTF.

The rearrangement links TRBV16 to TRBJ1-2, with a weak D call TRBD1 (6 bases). V lost 0 bases and J lost 4, with 12 bases in between. Germline V lookup: CDR1 KGHSY, CDR2 FQNENV. The CDR3 is 15 residues long. The CDR3 nucleotides read TGTGCCAGCAGCCAATCTGGGGGGGGCTTCTATGGCTACACCTTC. As protein: CASSQSGGGFYGYTF. The full variable domain, rest sourced from reference TRBV16 and TRBJ1-2, is GEEVAQTPKHLVRGEGQKAKLYCAPIKGHSYVFWYQQVLKNEFKFLISFQNENVFDETGMPKERFSAKCLPNSPCSLEIQATKLEDSAVYFCASSQSGGGFYGYTFGSGTRLTVV.

J is TRBJ2-1 and V is TRBV28, with TRBD2 matching 15 bases. The CDR3 spans 16 residues. Germline-derived CDR1 and CDR2 are MDHEN and SYDVKM. The V gene end was trimmed by 6 bases and the J gene end by 8 bases; junction bases not matched to a gene: 8. The CDR3, as DNA: TGTGCCAGCAGGGGACTAGCGGGAGGAACTATGTATGAGCAGTTCTTC. Translating gives CASRGLAGGTMYEQFF.

This clone was found once. This chain's CDR3 is CASSDPDLSGAQHF. DNA for the CDR3: TGTGCCAGCAGTGATCCTGACCTCTCGGGGGCCCAGCATTTT. This chain connects TRBV6-1 to TRBJ1-5; D possibly corresponds to TRBD1 (5 bases). V dropped 3 bases and J dropped 11 bases, with 17 bases sitting between them. Germline loops: CDR1 MNHNS, CDR2 SASEGT. This CDR3 is built from 14 residues.

The CDR3 DNA reads TGTGCCACCAGTGCGGGGGGCCTGGATACGCAGTATTTT. Translation: CATSAGGLDTQYF. The chain recombines TRBV24-1 with TRBJ2-3; maybe TRBD2 (7 bases). This CDR3 has 13 residues. V was cut by 5 bases and J by 6 bases, with 11 bases left in between. Germline loops: CDR1 KGHDR, CDR2 SFDVKD.

The V and J genes are TRBV6-5 and TRBJ1-1, with D tentatively TRBD1 (6 bases). The CDR3 consists of 14 residues. V lost 8 bases, J lost 7 bases, and 20 bases lay in between. Germline CDR1 is MNHEY and CDR2 is SVGAGI. CDR3 nucleotides: TGTGCCAGCGAATTCGTCGGGACATCCAGTGAAGCTTTCTTT. Its translation is CASEFVGTSSEAFF.

The chain employs TRBV5-1 and TRBJ2-3; weak D call: TRBD1 (7 bases). V gave up 3 bases and J gave up 2 bases, with 16 bases separating them. Germline V lookup: CDR1 SGHRS, CDR2 YFSETQ. The CDR3 extends over 16 amino acids. This chain's CDR3 is CASSSAVEGATDTQYF. The DNA of the CDR3 is TGCGCCAGCAGCTCCGCAGTGGAGGGGGCCACAGATACGCAGTATTTT.

The gene calls are TRBV30 and TRBJ2-3; 7 bases match TRBD2. This CDR3 has 15 residues. The trim removed 4 bases at V and 2 bases at J, leaving 9 bases unmatched. The germline V gene has CDR1 GTSNPN and CDR2 SVGIG (reference sequence). CDR3 DNA: TGTGCCTGGACTCCTAGCGGAATGAACACAGATACGCAGTATTTT. Protein product: CAWTPSGMNTDTQYF.

This clone came up a few times. This rearrangement joins TRBV25-1 to TRBJ1-1; D is perhaps TRBD1 (5 bases). V shed 5 bases and J shed 0 bases, with 13 bases lying between them. The length of the CDR3 is 15 residues. Germline values: CDR1 MGHDK, CDR2 SYGVNS. CDR3 DNA: TGTGCCAGCAGTAAGGCGGGGCGAATGAACACTGAAGCTTTCTTT. Protein: CASSKAGRMNTEAFF.

V is TRBV4-2 and J is TRBJ1-2; 8 bases are shared with TRBD1. The CDR3 runs 15 residues. The J segment lost 3 bases and the V segment lost 7 bases, leaving 10 bases of the junction unmatched. Germline V CDR1 and CDR2: LGHNA, YNFKEQ. Here the CDR3 DNA reads TGTGCCAGCACAGAGACAGGGGTTCAGGACTATGGCTACACCTTC. Translation: CASTETGVQDYGYTF.

This clone was counted a single time. The chain recombines TRBV11-3 with TRBJ2-3; D is perhaps TRBD2 (6 bases). Germline loops: CDR1 SGHNT, CDR2 YENEEA. The CDR3 has 15 residues. V lost 5 bases to trimming and J lost 2 bases, with 14 bases between them. In DNA form, the CDR3 reads TGTGCCAGCAGCCGAGCGGGCCGAGACACAGATACGCAGTATTTT. This gives the protein CASSRAGRDTDTQYF.

Concerning this clone: Other nucleotide sequences from this sample produce the same CDR3. This sequence joins TRBV5-1 and TRBJ2-7; 13 bases map to TRBD2. V was pared by 2 bases and J by 4 bases, with 3 bases of the junction left unmatched. The germline gives CDR1 SGHRS, CDR2 YFSETQ. This CDR3 comprises 15 residues. The CDR3 reads CASSLGLAGVYEQYF. The CDR3 DNA sequence: TGCGCCAGCAGCTTAGGACTAGCGGGAGTTTACGAGCAGTACTTC.

The chain carries TRBV6-5 and TRBJ1-2, with 9 bases aligning to TRBD1. The CDR3 loop spans 13 amino acids. Losses at the gene ends were 4 bases for V and 7 bases for J; bases not matched to a gene: 4. Germline V lookup: CDR1 MNHEY, CDR2 SVGAGI. In DNA, the CDR3 is TGTGCCAGCAGTTTGACAGGGGGATCTGGCTACACCTTC. It codes for CASSLTGGSGYTF.

The chain carries TRBV6-5 and TRBJ2-7; D is perhaps TRBD2 (6 bases). The V gene's germline CDR1 is MNHEY and CDR2 SVGAGI. The length of the CDR3 is 13 residues. V gave up 6 bases and J gave up 6 bases, with 15 bases separating them. CDR3 amino acids: CASRIGGAGEQYF. In nucleotides, the CDR3 is TGTGCCAGCAGAATCGGGGGAGCGGGCGAGCAGTACTTC.

This clone came up once. V and J are TRBV7-2 and TRBJ1-5, with D perhaps matching TRBD1 (6 bases). The CDR3 length is 14 residues. Trimming shortened V by 5 bases and J by 9 bases, and 17 bases separated the two germline ends. Germline CDR1 is SGHTA and CDR2 is FQGNSA. The CDR3 DNA reads TGTGCCAGCAGCCCTGGGACATCGGGGGGGCCCCAGCATTTT. Its translation is CASSPGTSGGPQHF.

The V call is TRBV5-5, the J call TRBJ2-5; D may be TRBD2 (5 bases). Germline values: CDR1 SGHKS, CDR2 YYEKEE (reference sequence). V lost 5 bases, J lost 4 bases, and 12 bases lay in between. The CDR3 has 13 amino acids. CDR3 sequence: CASRPREGETQYF. Written as DNA, the CDR3 is TGTGCCAGCAGGCCCCGGGAAGGAGAGACCCAGTACTTC.